One and the same sample provided the 6 T cell receptor beta chains below, sequenced in a study of T-cell reconstitution after alpha-beta-depleted transplantation in children. The TCRbeta library incorporated unique molecular identifiers. Using its own MiXCR run on the PCR reads, TCRdb lists one record per CDR3 protein. The sample has some 830,000 distinct CDR3 sequences, around 15% seen once. Material: PBMCs, mostly from graft donor cells, obtained 360 days after TCRalphabeta/CD19-depleted stem cell transplant. All receptors come from a male patient younger than 18 who had a stem cell transplant for acute lymphoblastic leukemia, so the T cells may come from the graft donor.

The chain recombines TRBV10-3 with TRBJ1-1; D is ambiguous. The CDR3 length is 12 residues. Trimming removed 7 bases at V and 6 bases at J, with 12 bases between. Germline assignment: CDR1 ENHRY and CDR2 SYGVKD. CDR3: CAINSGFAEAFF. The CDR3 region has the DNA TGTGCCATCAATTCCGGCTTCGCTGAAGCTTTCTTT.

The table lists this clonotype with many counts. The rearrangement uses TRBV20-1 and TRBJ2-7; 7 nucleotides match TRBD1. Germline V gives CDR1 DFQATT, CDR2 SNEGSKA (reference sequence). Trimming cost V 6 bases and J 0 bases; bases outside gene matches: 11. The CDR3 runs to 15 residues. CDR3 DNA sequence: TGCAGTGCCGAGTGGGACAGAACAAGCTCCTACGAGCAGTACTTC. Its protein is CSAEWDRTSSYEQYF.

This clonotype appeared a few times. The chain is built from TRBV5-1 and TRBJ2-3; TRBD1 is a possible D gene (6 bases). This CDR3 region has 15 residues. CDR1 is SGHRS, CDR2 YFSETQ, per germline. Trimming took 2 bases from V and 2 from J, leaving 12 bases between them. CDR3: CASSLPTGSTDTQYF. DNA of the CDR3: TGCGCCAGCAGCTTACCTACAGGGTCCACAGATACGCAGTATTTT.

This clonotype was picked up many times. This chain uses TRBV11-2 with TRBJ2-1, with TRBD2 matching 11 bases. V lost 6 bases and J lost 4; bases outside the gene matches: 5. From germline, CDR1 is SGHAT and CDR2 FQNNGV. The CDR3 is 15 residues long. The CDR3 sequence is CASSLRTSGYNEQFF. CDR3 DNA: TGTGCCAGCAGTTTGAGGACTAGCGGGTACAATGAGCAGTTCTTC. Filled out from reference TRBV11-2 and TRBJ2-1, the complete variable domain reads EAGVAQSPRYKIIEKRQSVAFWCNPISGHATLYWYQQILGQGPKLLIQFQNNGVVDDSQLPKDRFSAERLKGVDSTLKIQPAKLEDSAVYLCASSLRTSGYNEQFFGPGTRLTVL.

This clonotype was picked up many times. The V call is TRBV3-1, the J call TRBJ2-7, with D unresolved. Deletions cut 2 bases from V and 1 base from J, with 18 bases between. This CDR3 spans 17 amino acids. Germline lookup yields CDR1 LGHDT and CDR2 YNNKEL (reference sequence). This chain's CDR3 is CASSQPRSGRKSYEQYF. CDR3 DNA: TGTGCCAGCAGCCAACCCAGGTCAGGACGGAAATCCTACGAGCAGTACTTC.

This clonotype came up many times. V is TRBV10-3 and J is TRBJ2-1; the D gene is possibly TRBD2 (5 bases). The CDR3 has 13 residues. The V gene lost 3 bases and the J gene lost 6 bases, with 9 bases spanning the gap. Germline values: CDR1 ENHRY, CDR2 SYGVKD. The CDR3 DNA sequence: TGTGCCATCAGTGACGCGGGTACCAATGAGCAGTTCTTC. Translating gives CAISDAGTNEQFF.